The next 9 T cell receptor gamma chains were all read from a single sample in a study of Vδ1+ human thymocytes. Overall study findings and caveats: Thymic TRG and TRD repertoires appeared highly polyclonal.

Which antigens these TCRs recognize remains unknown. Extracted RNA was reverse transcribed into cDNA. Pooled V-gene forward primers with one constant-region reverse primer generated the CDR3 amplicons by multiplex PCR. TCRdb reanalysed the multiplex PCR reads with CATT. The table has several thousand gamma-chain clones, less than 60% seen once. The sequenced sample consisted of Vdelta1+ gamma-delta thymocytes from the thymus. Subset denoted: FACS-sorted CD3+ TCRalphabeta- TCRVdelta1+ TCRVdelta2- thymocytes. The receptors were gathered from a girl under three years old who had congenital heart surgery.

The genes are TRGV8 and TRGJP2. No J gene was available from TCRdb, and it was assigned here by a germline match of the DNA. V was pared by 0 bases and J by 8 bases, with 3 bases of the junction left unmatched. CDR1 is VENAVY and CDR2 is YDSYNSRV in the germline V gene. This CDR3 has 13 amino acids. The CDR3 DNA reads TGTGCCACCTGGGATAGGCTGGATTGGATCAAGACGTTT. Amino acid sequence: CATWDRLDWIKTF.

V is TRGV3 and J is TRGJ1 or TRGJ2. TCRdb does not report a J gene; here it was assigned by matching the DNA to germline references. V shed 2 bases and J 0 bases; nucleotides not matched to a gene: 4. Germline V CDR1 and CDR2: VTNTFY, YDVSTARD (reference sequence). This CDR3 comprises 14 residues. The CDR3 spells CATWDTQNYYKKLF. CDR3 nucleotide sequence: TGTGCCACCTGGGACACCCAGAATTATTATAAGAAACTCTTT.

This chain links TRGV3 with TRGJP2. Matching the DNA to germline supplied the J gene, which TCRdb does not give. The germline gives CDR1 VTNTFY, CDR2 YDVSTARD (reference sequence). The J segment lost 3 bases and the V segment lost 0 bases, leaving 7 bases of the junction unmatched. This CDR3 is 16 amino acids long. Here the CDR3 DNA reads TGTGCCACCTGGGACAGGCTTGCCCGTAGTGATTGGATCAAGACGTTT. Protein sequence: CATWDRLARSDWIKTF.

Note on this clone: Within the sample, other DNA sequences also encode this same CDR3. V is TRGV9 and J is TRGJ1 or TRGJ2. Here the J gene came from matching the DNA to germline, since TCRdb omits it. V dropped 1 base and J dropped 7; count of bases not matched to a gene: 4. Germline values: CDR1 GITISATS, CDR2 ISYDGTV (reference sequence). This CDR3 spans 12 amino acids. CDR3 sequence: CALWEVLYKKLF. DNA for the CDR3: TGTGCCTTGTGGGAGGTACTGTATAAGAAACTCTTT.

This clone showed up just a few times. V usage is TRGV9 and J usage is TRGJ1 or TRGJ2. TCRdb carries no J gene annotation; the J gene was assigned here by matching the DNA with germline. The junction had 0 bases not matched to a gene; V was cut back by 7 bases and J by 6 bases. This CDR3 spans 9 amino acids. Germline CDR1 reads GITISATS; CDR2 reads ISYDGTV (reference sequence). The CDR3 nucleotides are TGTGCCTTGTGTTATAAGAAACTCTTT. Protein sequence: CALCYKKLF.

This clone showed up just once. Given a much more abundant clone one base away, this may be a read error. The chain uses TRGV4 and TRGJP2. Here the J gene came from matching the DNA to germline, since TCRdb omits it. This CDR3 has 12 residues. Germline CDR1 and CDR2: EGSTGY and YDSYTSSV. After removal of 6 bases from V and 3 bases from J, the junction contained 1 base not matched to a gene. The DNA for the CDR3 is TGTGCCACCTGGTGTAGTGATTGGATCAAGACGTTT. This translates into CATWCSDWIKTF.

This sequence joins TRGV3 and TRGJ1 or TRGJ2. Assignment of the J gene here rests on matching the DNA to germline, because TCRdb gives none. CDR1 VTNTFY and CDR2 YDVSTARD come from the germline V gene (reference sequence). Unmatched junction bases numbered 6, after V lost 1 base and J lost 0 bases. CDR3 size: 15 residues. The CDR3 DNA reads TGTGCCACCTGGGACAGTACCTCGAATTATTATAAGAAACTCTTT. It translates to CATWDSTSNYYKKLF.

The gene calls are TRGV9 and TRGJ1 or TRGJ2. TCRdb records no J gene; here it was assigned by comparing the DNA to germline. The CDR3 runs 9 residues. Looked up from germline, CDR1 is GITISATS and CDR2 is ISYDGTV (reference sequence). V shed 9 bases and J 5 bases; nucleotides not matched to a gene: 1. Written as DNA, the CDR3 is TGTGCCTTGGATTATAAGAAACTCTTT. Residues: CALDYKKLF.

The genes are TRGV8 and TRGJ1 or TRGJ2. Here the J gene was assigned by germline matching of the DNA, as TCRdb has none. The trim removed 3 bases at V and 5 bases at J, leaving 4 bases unmatched. Germline assignment: CDR1 VENAVY and CDR2 YDSYNSRV. The CDR3 is 12 residues long. The CDR3 nucleotides read TGTGCCACCTGGGATCCAAATTATAAGAAACTCTTT. As protein: CATWDPNYKKLF.